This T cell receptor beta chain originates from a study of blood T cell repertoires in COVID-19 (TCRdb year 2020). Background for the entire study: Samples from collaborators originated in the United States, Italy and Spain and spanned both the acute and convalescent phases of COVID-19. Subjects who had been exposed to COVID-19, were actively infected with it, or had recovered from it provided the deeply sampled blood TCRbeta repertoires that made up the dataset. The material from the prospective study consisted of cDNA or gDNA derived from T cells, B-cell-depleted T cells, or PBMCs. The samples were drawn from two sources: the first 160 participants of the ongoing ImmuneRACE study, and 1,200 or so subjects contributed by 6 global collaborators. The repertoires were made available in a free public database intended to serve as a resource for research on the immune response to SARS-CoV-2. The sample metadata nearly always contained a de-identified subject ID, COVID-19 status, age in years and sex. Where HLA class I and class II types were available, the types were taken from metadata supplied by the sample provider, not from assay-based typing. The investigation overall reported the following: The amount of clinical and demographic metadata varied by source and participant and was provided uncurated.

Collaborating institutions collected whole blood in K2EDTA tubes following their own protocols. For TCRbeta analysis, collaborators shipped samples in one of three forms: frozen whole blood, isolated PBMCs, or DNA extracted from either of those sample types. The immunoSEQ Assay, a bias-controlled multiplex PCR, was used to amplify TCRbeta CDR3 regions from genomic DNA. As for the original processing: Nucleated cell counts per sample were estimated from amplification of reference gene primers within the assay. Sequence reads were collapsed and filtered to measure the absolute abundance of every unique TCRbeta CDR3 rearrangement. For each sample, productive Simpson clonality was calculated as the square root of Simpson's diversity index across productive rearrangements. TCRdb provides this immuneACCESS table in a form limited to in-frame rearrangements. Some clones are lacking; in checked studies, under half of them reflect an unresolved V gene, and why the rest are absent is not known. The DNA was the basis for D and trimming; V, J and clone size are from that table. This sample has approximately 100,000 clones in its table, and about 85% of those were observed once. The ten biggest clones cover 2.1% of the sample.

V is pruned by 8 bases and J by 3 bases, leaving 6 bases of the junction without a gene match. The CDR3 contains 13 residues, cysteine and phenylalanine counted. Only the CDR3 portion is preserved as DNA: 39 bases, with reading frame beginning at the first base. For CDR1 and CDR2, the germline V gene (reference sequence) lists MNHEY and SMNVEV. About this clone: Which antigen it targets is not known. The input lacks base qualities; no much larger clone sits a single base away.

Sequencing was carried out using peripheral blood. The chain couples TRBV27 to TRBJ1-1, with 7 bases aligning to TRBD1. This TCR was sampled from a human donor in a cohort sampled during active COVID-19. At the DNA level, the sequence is TGTGCCAGCGCCAAGGGGGCGTACACTGAAGCTTTCTTT. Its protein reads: CASAKGAYTEAFF.